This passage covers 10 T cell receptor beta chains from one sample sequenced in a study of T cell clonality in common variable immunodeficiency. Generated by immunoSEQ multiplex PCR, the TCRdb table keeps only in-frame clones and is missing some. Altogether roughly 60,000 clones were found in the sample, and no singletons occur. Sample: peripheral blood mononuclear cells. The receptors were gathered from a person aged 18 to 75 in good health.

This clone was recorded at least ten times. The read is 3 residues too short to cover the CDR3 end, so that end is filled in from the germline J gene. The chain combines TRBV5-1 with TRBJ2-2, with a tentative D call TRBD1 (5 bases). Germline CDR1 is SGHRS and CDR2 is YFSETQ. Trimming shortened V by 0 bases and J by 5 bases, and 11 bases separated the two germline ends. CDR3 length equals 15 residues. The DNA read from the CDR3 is TGCGCCAGCAGCTTGGGCCCCCAGGGTACCGGGGAG. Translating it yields CASSLGPQGTGE. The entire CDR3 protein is CASSLGPQGTGELFF.

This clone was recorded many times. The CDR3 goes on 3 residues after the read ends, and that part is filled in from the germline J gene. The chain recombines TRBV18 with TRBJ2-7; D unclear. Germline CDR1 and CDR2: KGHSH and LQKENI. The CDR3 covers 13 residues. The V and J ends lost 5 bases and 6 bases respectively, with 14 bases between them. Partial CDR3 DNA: TGTGCCAGCTCAGTGGCCAGCGACCGCGAG. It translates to CASSVASDRE. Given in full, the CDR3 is CASSVASDREQYF. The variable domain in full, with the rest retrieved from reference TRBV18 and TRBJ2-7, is NAGVMQNPRHLVRRRGQEARLRCSPMKGHSHVYWYRQLPEEGLKFMVYLQKENIIDESGMPKERFSAEFPKEGPSILRIQQVVRGDSAAYFCASSVASDREQYFGPGTRLTVT.

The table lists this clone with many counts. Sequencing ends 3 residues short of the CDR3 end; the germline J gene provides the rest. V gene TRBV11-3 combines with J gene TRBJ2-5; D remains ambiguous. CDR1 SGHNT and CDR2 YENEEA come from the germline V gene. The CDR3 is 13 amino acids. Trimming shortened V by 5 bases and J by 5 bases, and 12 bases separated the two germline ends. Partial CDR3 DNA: TGTGCCAGCAGCCCCACCTACGGGGAGACC. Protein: CASSPTYGET. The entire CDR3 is CASSPTYGETQYF.

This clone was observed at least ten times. The CDR3 region is CSAPGDSYSYEQYF. The sequenced CDR3 bases are TGCAGTGCGCCAGGGGATAGCTACTCCTACGAG. The chain is built from TRBV20-1 and TRBJ2-7; perhaps TRBD1 as D (6 bases). The read finishes 3 residues shy of the CDR3 end, and the germline J gene is used to complete it. The CDR3 consists of 14 residues. V lost 6 bases and J lost 0, with 15 bases in between. Germline CDR1 is DFQATT and CDR2 is SNEGSKA (reference sequence).

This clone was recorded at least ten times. CDR3: CASKGAGETQYF. The DNA read from the CDR3 is TGTGCCAGCAAAGGAGCGGGTGAGACC. The rearrangement uses TRBV9 and TRBJ2-5; D is possibly TRBD2 (6 bases). Coverage ceases 3 residues before the CDR3 finishes, and the germline J gene fills in the end. This CDR3 is built from 12 residues. V was trimmed by 6 bases and J by 5 bases, leaving 11 bases between them. Germline CDR1 reads SGDLS; CDR2 reads YYNGEE.

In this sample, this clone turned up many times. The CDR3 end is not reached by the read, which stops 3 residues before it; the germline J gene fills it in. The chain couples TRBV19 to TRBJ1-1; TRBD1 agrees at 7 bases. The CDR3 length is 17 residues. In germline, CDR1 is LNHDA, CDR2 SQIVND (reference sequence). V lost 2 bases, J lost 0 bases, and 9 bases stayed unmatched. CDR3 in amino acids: CASSISGTAILNTEAFF. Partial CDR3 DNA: TGTGCCAGTAGTATATCCGGGACAGCGATCTTGAACACTGAA.

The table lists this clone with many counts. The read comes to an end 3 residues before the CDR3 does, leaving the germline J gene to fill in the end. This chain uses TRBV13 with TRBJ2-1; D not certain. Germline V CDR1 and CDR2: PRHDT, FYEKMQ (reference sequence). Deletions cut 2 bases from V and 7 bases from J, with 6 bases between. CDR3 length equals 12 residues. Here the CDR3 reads CASSLLTNEQFF. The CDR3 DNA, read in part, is TGTGCCAGCAGCTTACTGACTAATGAG.

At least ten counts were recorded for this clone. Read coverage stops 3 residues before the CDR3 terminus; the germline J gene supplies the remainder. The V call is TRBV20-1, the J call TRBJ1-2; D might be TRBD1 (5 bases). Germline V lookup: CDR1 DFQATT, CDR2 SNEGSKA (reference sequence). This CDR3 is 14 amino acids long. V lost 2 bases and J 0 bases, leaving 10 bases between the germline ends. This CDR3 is CSARKDSTNYGYTF. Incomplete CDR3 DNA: TGCAGTGCTAGAAAAGACAGTACTAACTATGGC.

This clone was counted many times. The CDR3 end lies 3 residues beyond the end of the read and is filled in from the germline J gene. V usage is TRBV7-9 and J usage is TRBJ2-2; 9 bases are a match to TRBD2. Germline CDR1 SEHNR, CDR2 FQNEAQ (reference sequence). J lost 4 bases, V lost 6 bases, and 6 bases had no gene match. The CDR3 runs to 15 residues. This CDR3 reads CASRMAGGITGELFF. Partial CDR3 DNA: TGTGCCAGCAGGATGGCGGGAGGGATCACCGGGGAG.

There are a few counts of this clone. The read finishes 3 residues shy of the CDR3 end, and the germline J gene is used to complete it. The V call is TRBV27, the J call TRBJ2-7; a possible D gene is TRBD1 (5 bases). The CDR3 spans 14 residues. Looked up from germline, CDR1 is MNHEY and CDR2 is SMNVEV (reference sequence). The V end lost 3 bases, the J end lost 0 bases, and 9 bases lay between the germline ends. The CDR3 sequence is CASSFSQGSYEQYF. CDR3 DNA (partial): TGTGCCAGCAGTTTTAGCCAGGGCTCCTACGAG.